The 20 T cell receptor beta chains presented below share a single source sample, sequenced in a study of cytomegalovirus exposure and HLA in healthy donors. The method was immunoSEQ multiplex PCR; TCRdb's version includes in-frame clones alone and lacks a portion of them. In the table there are approximately 120,000 clones, approximately 94% of which are singletons. The source material was PBMCs. The receptor source for this set is a man younger than 35 in good health and CMV-seronegative.

CDR3 region: CASRPQGGANVLTF. In nucleotides, the CDR3 is TGTGCCAGCAGACCGCAGGGAGGGGCCAACGTCCTGACTTTC. This chain connects TRBV9 to TRBJ2-6; weak D call: TRBD1 (5 bases). CDR1 and CDR2 (germline): SGDLS, YYNGEE. Trimming shortened V by 5 bases and J by 4 bases, and 10 bases separated the two germline ends. This CDR3 region has 14 residues.

The chain links TRBV9 to TRBJ1-1, with D uncertain. CDR3 length: 14 residues. The germline CDR1 and CDR2 sequences are SGDLS and YYNGEE. The V end lost 3 bases, the J end lost 10 bases, and 19 bases lay between the germline ends. The CDR3 protein is CASSAPGTPDGAFF. The CDR3 region has the DNA TGTGCCAGCAGCGCCCCGGGAACTCCAGACGGAGCTTTCTTT.

The count of this clone is one. This sequence joins TRBV18 and TRBJ2-7; D gene uncertain. Trimming cost V 4 bases and J 5 bases, with 9 bases left between them. The CDR3 consists of 12 residues. The germline V gene has CDR1 KGHSH and CDR2 LQKENI. The chain's CDR3 is CASSQSPHEQYF. CDR3 in DNA: TGTGCCAGCTCACAGAGTCCCCACGAGCAGTACTTC.

The V and J genes are TRBV19 and TRBJ2-1; 10 positions agree with TRBD2. CDR3 length: 14 amino acids. V gave up 8 bases and J gave up 9 bases; unmatched junction bases: 10. CDR1 LNHDA and CDR2 SQIVND come from the germline V gene (reference sequence). CDR3 loop: CASSPGGLAVEQFF. DNA for the CDR3: TGTGCCAGTTCCCCTGGAGGACTAGCGGTTGAGCAGTTCTTC.

The V and J genes are TRBV2 and TRBJ2-7, with D possibly TRBD1 on 6 matching bases. CDR3 length: 13 residues. V gave up 2 bases and J gave up 4 bases, with 9 bases separating them. CDR1 and CDR2 from the germline V gene are SNHLY and FYNNEI. CDR3 DNA sequence: TGTGCCAGCAGTGAACAACAGGGTTACGAGCAGTACTTC. Amino acids: CASSEQQGYEQYF.

The table lists this clone with a count of one. The chain couples TRBV25-1 to TRBJ2-7, with 9 bases matching TRBD1. The CDR3 totals 14 residues. With 9 bases clipped from V and 3 bases from J, the junction kept 9 bases outside the gene matches. Looked up from germline, CDR1 is MGHDK and CDR2 is SYGVNS. CDR3 sequence: CASLSGTGSYEQYF. Written as DNA, the CDR3 is TGTGCCAGTCTGTCCGGGACAGGGAGCTACGAGCAGTACTTC.

The rearrangement uses TRBV6-6 and TRBJ2-7, with 7 bases that match TRBD1. With 2 bases clipped from V and 3 bases from J, the junction kept 7 bases outside the gene matches. The CDR3 contains 15 residues. Germline assignment: CDR1 MNHNY and CDR2 SVGAGI (reference sequence). Written as DNA, the CDR3 is TGTGCCAGCAGTTACCCCGGGACAGCCTACTACGAGCAGTACTTC. Protein: CASSYPGTAYYEQYF.

The chain is built from TRBV7-3 and TRBJ2-7; D perhaps matches TRBD2 (6 bases). This CDR3 is 16 amino acids long. The V end was cut by 0 bases, the J end by 2 bases, with 14 bases between. Germline V gives CDR1 SGHTA, CDR2 FQGTGA. CDR3 residues: CASSLTGTRGPYEQYF. The CDR3 nucleotides read TGTGCCAGCAGCTTAACAGGAACGCGGGGCCCCTACGAGCAGTACTTC.

The chain joins TRBV11-1 to TRBJ2-1, with D perhaps matching TRBD2 (5 bases). The V end was cut by 8 bases, the J end by 6 bases, with 11 bases between. CDR1 is SGHAT, CDR2 FQDESV, per germline (reference sequence). This CDR3 is built from 12 residues. CDR3 sequence: CASGRETNEQFF. DNA of the CDR3: TGTGCCAGCGGAAGGGAGACCAATGAGCAGTTCTTC.

The gene calls are TRBV7-9 and TRBJ2-1, with TRBD2 matching 13 bases. The V segment lost 2 bases and the J segment 8 bases; nucleotides outside the gene matches: 6. Per the germline V gene, CDR1 is SEHNR and CDR2 is FQNEAQ (reference sequence). The CDR3 is 16 amino acids. CDR3 protein: CASSLRRTSGSHEQFF. In DNA, the CDR3 is TGTGCCAGCAGCTTACGGAGGACTAGCGGGAGCCATGAGCAGTTCTTC.

V and J are TRBV9 and TRBJ1-2; the match to TRBD1 covers 7 bases. Per germline, CDR1 SGDLS and CDR2 YYNGEE. The V and J ends lost 4 bases and 2 bases, in that order; junction bases with no gene match: 8. This CDR3 is built from 15 residues. CDR3 protein: CASSLTGQANYGYTF. The CDR3 DNA follows: TGTGCCAGCAGCCTAACCGGACAGGCGAACTATGGCTACACCTTC.

The rearrangement links TRBV28 to TRBJ2-3; D may be TRBD2 (6 bases). Trimming removed 4 bases from V and 11 bases from J, with 13 bases in between. The CDR3 length is 12 residues. CDR1 is MDHEN and CDR2 is SYDVKM in the germline V gene. In nucleotides, the CDR3 is TGTGCCAGCAGTTATCCGGGACTTCTGCAGTATTTT. Its translation: CASSYPGLLQYF.

This sequence joins TRBV7-2 and TRBJ1-2; 8 positions match TRBD1. J gave up 4 bases and V 2 bases, and 9 bases lay outside the gene matches. Germline CDR1 and CDR2: SGHTA and FQGNSA. The CDR3 is made up of 16 amino acids. CDR3 protein: CASSLQGRTGTYGYTF. The CDR3 nucleotides are TGTGCCAGCAGCTTACAAGGAAGGACAGGGACCTATGGCTACACCTTC.

The chain has TRBV29-1 and TRBJ2-2; unclear D gene. V was clipped by 4 bases and J by 1 base, with 7 bases between them. CDR1 and CDR2 from the germline V gene are SQVTM and ANQGSEA. This CDR3 has 13 amino acids. CDR3 residues: CSVVIRNTGELFF. The CDR3 coding sequence is TGCAGCGTTGTAATTCGGAACACCGGGGAGCTGTTTTTT.

The chain joins TRBV30 to TRBJ2-7; D is possibly TRBD2 (6 bases). The ends were cut back, 0 bases at V and 0 bases at J, with 12 bases in the middle. CDR3 length equals 15 residues. Germline loops: CDR1 GTSNPN, CDR2 SVGIG (reference sequence). The CDR3 is CAWSVGGAVSYEQYF. The CDR3 DNA is TGTGCCTGGAGTGTAGGAGGGGCTGTCTCCTACGAGCAGTACTTC.

This CDR3 reads CATPGQGEEEQYF. DNA for the CDR3: TGTGCCACGCCGGGACAGGGTGAAGAGGAGCAGTACTTC. The chain couples TRBV19 to TRBJ2-7; 9 bases align to TRBD1. The CDR3 is 13 residues long. Looked up from germline, CDR1 is LNHDA and CDR2 is SQIVND (reference sequence). Trimming took 10 bases from V and 7 from J; bases not matched to a gene: 11.

The J gene is TRBJ2-1, the V gene TRBV2; TRBD2 aligns across 10 bases. The CDR3 length is 14 residues. Germline lookup yields CDR1 SNHLY and CDR2 FYNNEI. V gave up 10 bases and J gave up 7 bases; unmatched junction bases: 10. The CDR3 sequence: CATKREGPLNEQFF. CDR3 bases: TGTGCCACCAAGCGGGAGGGCCCGCTAAATGAGCAGTTCTTC. Complete variable domain (other parts from reference TRBV2 and TRBJ2-1): EPEVTQTPSHQVTQMGQEVILRCVPISNHLYFYWYRQILGQKVEFLVSFYNNEISEKSEIFDDQFSVERPDGSNFTLKIRSTKLEDSAMYFCATKREGPLNEQFFGPGTRLTVL.

The chain carries TRBV7-8 and TRBJ1-1; D may be TRBD1 (6 bases). Trimming stripped 2 bases from V and 2 bases from J, with 15 bases between. The CDR3 contains 16 residues. Germline values: CDR1 SGHVS, CDR2 FQNEAQ. The CDR3, as DNA: TGTGCCAGCAGCTTAAGTGGGAAAGGGGGAAACACTGAAGCTTTCTTT. As protein: CASSLSGKGGNTEAFF.

This chain uses TRBV7-9 with TRBJ1-5; tentatively, D is TRBD1 (5 bases). This CDR3 contains 16 residues. The V and J ends lost 5 bases and 2 bases respectively, with 16 bases between them. The V gene's germline CDR1 is SEHNR and CDR2 FQNEAQ (reference sequence). The chain's CDR3 is CASSLEKGLGNQPQHF. DNA for the CDR3: TGTGCCAGCAGCCTGGAGAAGGGGCTCGGCAATCAGCCCCAGCATTTT.

The rearrangement joins TRBV28 to TRBJ1-4; 9 bases line up with TRBD1. The CDR3 runs 14 residues. V gave up 6 bases and J gave up 5 bases; unmatched junction bases: 4. The germline CDR1 and CDR2 sequences are MDHEN and SYDVKM. The CDR3 sequence is CASRGTGSNEKLFF. For the CDR3, the DNA is TGTGCCAGCAGGGGGACAGGGTCGAATGAAAAACTGTTTTTT. Full variable domain (remainder filled in from reference TRBV28 and TRBJ1-4): DVKVTQSSRYLVKRTGEKVFLECVQDMDHENMFWYRQDPGLGLRLIYFSYDVKMKEKGDIPEGYSVSREKKERFSLILESASTNQTSMYLCASRGTGSNEKLFFGSGTQLSVL.